Listed here are 28 T cell receptor beta chains from one sample, sequenced in a study of T cell changes during pregnancy in multiple sclerosis. The protocol was immunoSEQ multiplex PCR, while the TCRdb copy is restricted to in-frame clones and leaves out a portion. The table lists approximately 53,000 clones, around 90% of them singletons, with roughly 0.61% in the top ten. The sequenced sample was CD4+ T cells from peripheral blood mononuclear cells, obtained after pregnancy. These receptors came from a female donor in good health, enrolled as a control in a pregnancy study.

This rearrangement joins TRBV28 to TRBJ1-5; D is undetermined. The CDR3 sequence is 12 residues long. V was cut by 3 bases and J by 5 bases, with 5 bases left in between. Germline CDR1 MDHEN, CDR2 SYDVKM. The CDR3 region has the DNA TGTGCCAGCAGTTTTGCGCATCAGCCCCAGCATTTT. It translates to CASSFAHQPQHF.

Here the CDR3 reads CASSLAVGRGEAFF. CDR3 nucleotide sequence: TGTGCCAGCAGCTTAGCGGTCGGGAGGGGTGAAGCTTTCTTT. The genes are TRBV7-9 and TRBJ1-1; possibly TRBD1 for D (5 bases). The CDR3 length is 14 residues. With 0 bases removed from V and 7 bases from J, the gap between germline ends came to 12 bases. In germline, CDR1 is SEHNR, CDR2 FQNEAQ (reference sequence).

The chain combines TRBV2 with TRBJ2-2; D is perhaps TRBD1 (6 bases). V shed 7 bases and J shed 6 bases, with 18 bases lying between them. Germline loops: CDR1 SNHLY, CDR2 FYNNEI. The CDR3 loop spans 15 amino acids. This CDR3 is CASTQDRTGSGELFF. The CDR3 DNA is TGTGCCAGCACCCAAGACCGTACAGGGTCCGGGGAGCTGTTTTTT.

This clone has ten or more counts. Different DNA sequences within this sample yield the same CDR3. The J gene is TRBJ2-7, the V gene TRBV19, with 11 bases identical to TRBD1. V was pared by 3 bases and J by 5 bases, with 6 bases of the junction left unmatched. This CDR3 contains 15 residues. Germline V lookup: CDR1 LNHDA, CDR2 SQIVND (reference sequence). The CDR3 bases are TGTGCCAGTAGTATCACCGGGACAGGGGGGAACGAGCAGTACTTC. This gives the protein CASSITGTGGNEQYF.

The CDR3 region is CASSLVDGANYGYTF. The CDR3 nucleotides read TGTGCCAGCAGCTTAGTCGACGGGGCTAACTATGGCTACACCTTC. The V call is TRBV7-2, the J call TRBJ1-2; D not resolved. Trimming stripped 1 base from V and 0 bases from J, with 9 bases between. This CDR3 region has 15 residues. Germline CDR1 SGHTA, CDR2 FQGNSA.

The chain combines TRBV2 with TRBJ1-5, with D possibly TRBD1 on 5 matching bases. The germline V gene encodes CDR1 SNHLY and CDR2 FYNNEI. V gave up 7 bases and J gave up 0 bases, with 13 bases separating them. The CDR3 has 15 amino acids. The CDR3 coding sequence is TGTGCCAGCACCGAACGGACATATAGCAATCAGCCCCAGCATTTT. Its translation: CASTERTYSNQPQHF.

This chain joins TRBV2 and TRBJ2-7, with D perhaps TRBD1 (5 bases). CDR1 is SNHLY, CDR2 FYNNEI, per germline. Trimming took 9 bases from V and 5 from J, leaving 11 bases between them. This CDR3 is built from 11 residues. The CDR3: CASLRGHEQYF. CDR3 DNA sequence: TGTGCCAGTCTAAGGGGCCACGAGCAGTACTTC.

The V and J genes are TRBV6-5 and TRBJ1-3; no firm D call. The V gene's germline CDR1 is MNHEY and CDR2 SVGAGI. The CDR3 is 14 residues long. Trimming cost V 4 bases and J 0 bases, with 7 bases left between them. The DNA for the CDR3 is TGTGCCAGCAGTTGGAGCAACTCTGGAAACACCATATATTTT. This codes for CASSWSNSGNTIYF.

The chain has TRBV6-5 and TRBJ1-6, with 7 bases that match TRBD1. Per germline, CDR1 MNHEY and CDR2 SVGAGI. This CDR3 is 15 amino acids long. Trimming took 6 bases from V and 7 from J; bases not matched to a gene: 9. The CDR3 here is CASRTGNRKNSPLHF. The CDR3 coding sequence is TGTGCCAGCAGGACAGGGAATCGGAAAAATTCACCCCTCCACTTT.

The J gene is TRBJ2-7, the V gene TRBV5-6; 10 bases line up with TRBD1. There are 15 residues in the CDR3. Germline loops: CDR1 SGHDT, CDR2 YYEEEE. Losses at the gene ends were 0 bases for V and 4 bases for J; bases not matched to a gene: 4. This CDR3 is CASSLAGTGVYEQYF. CDR3 nucleotides: TGTGCCAGCAGCTTGGCCGGGACAGGGGTTTACGAGCAGTACTTC.

The chain combines TRBV25-1 with TRBJ2-1; D is ambiguous. Germline V gene lookup returns CDR1 MGHDK and CDR2 SYGVNS. The CDR3 runs 13 residues. V lost 3 bases and J lost 7, with 10 bases in between. The CDR3 is CASSEYTENEQFF. The CDR3 bases are TGTGCCAGCAGTGAGTACACAGAAAATGAGCAGTTCTTC.

The chain uses TRBV7-2 and TRBJ2-7, with TRBD1 matching over 10 bases. J lost 2 bases, V lost 5 bases, and 3 bases had no gene match. Germline V gives CDR1 SGHTA, CDR2 FQGNSA. The CDR3 covers 14 residues. The CDR3 reads CASSRGQGTYEQYF. In nucleotides, the CDR3 is TGTGCCAGCAGCCGGGGACAGGGGACCTACGAGCAGTACTTC. The whole variable domain, remainder taken from reference TRBV7-2 and TRBJ2-7, is GAGVSQSPSNKVTEKGKDVELRCDPISGHTALYWYRQSLGQGLEFLIYFQGNSAPDKSGLPSDRFSAERTGGSVSTLTIQRTQQEDSAVYLCASSRGQGTYEQYFGPGTRLTVT.

In regard to this clone: The CDR3 end shows no conserved phenylalanine or tryptophan, and so a read error is likely. Because the CDR3's place on the DNA is in doubt, the DNA is left out and the CDR3 is given as listed by TCRdb. This chain uses TRBV9 with TRBJ2-7; TRBD1 was called by the table and not checked on the DNA. The CDR3 sequence runs 11 residues, both termini included. The germline gives CDR1 SGDLS, CDR2 YYNGEE. The CDR3 sequence is CASSGPQGPVS.

This chain joins TRBV6-1 and TRBJ2-7; D uncertain. CDR1 is MNHNS, CDR2 SASEGT, per germline. V was cut by 10 bases and J by 1 base, with 14 bases left in between. The CDR3 is 13 amino acids. The CDR3 loop is CATILFSSYEQYF. The CDR3, as DNA: TGTGCCACCATTCTTTTCAGTTCCTACGAGCAGTACTTC.

This chain uses TRBV7-9 with TRBJ1-2, with TRBD1 as a possible D gene (6 bases). CDR3 length: 12 residues. CDR1 and CDR2 from the germline V gene are SEHNR and FQNEAQ (reference sequence). Trimming took 5 bases from V and 13 from J, leaving 17 bases between them. CDR3 in amino acids: CASSPGRQGCTF. The CDR3 coding sequence is TGTGCCAGCAGCCCCGGTCGCCAGGGGTGCACCTTC.

This sequence joins TRBV11-2 and TRBJ1-1; no clear D gene. The germline CDR1 and CDR2 sequences are SGHAT and FQNNGV. CDR3 length: 14 residues. V was clipped by 4 bases and J by 6 bases, with 15 bases between them. DNA for the CDR3: TGTGCCAGCAGCTCGTACCTGGGCAACGCTGAAGCTTTCTTT. Protein: CASSSYLGNAEAFF.

The V and J genes are TRBV30 and TRBJ1-1; the match to TRBD1 covers 7 bases. The CDR3 contains 15 residues. V trimming: 5 bases; J trimming: 4 bases; junction bases outside the gene matches: 13. Germline V CDR1 and CDR2: GTSNPN, SVGIG (reference sequence). The DNA of the CDR3 is TGTGCCTGGGATGAACAGGGGAAGGTTGCCACTGAAGCTTTCTTT. As protein: CAWDEQGKVATEAFF.

This chain joins TRBV19 and TRBJ2-2, with 9 nucleotides matching TRBD1. The junction had 10 bases not matched to a gene; V was cut back by 1 base and J by 7 bases. Looked up from germline, CDR1 is LNHDA and CDR2 is SQIVND (reference sequence). The CDR3 is 17 residues long. In DNA, the CDR3 is TGTGCCAGTAGTATAGCGGACAGGGGATTTGTAAACGGGGAGCTGTTTTTT. Its protein product is CASSIADRGFVNGELFF. The full variable domain, its missing parts supplied by reference TRBV19 and TRBJ2-2, is DGGITQSPKYLFRKEGQNVTLSCEQNLNHDAMYWYRQDPGQGLRLIYYSQIVNDFQKGDIAEGYSVSREKKESFPLTVTSAQKNPTAFYLCASSIADRGFVNGELFFGEGSRLTVL.

The chain carries TRBV30 and TRBJ2-5; 9 nucleotides line up with TRBD2. J was trimmed by 4 bases and V by 2 bases; bases with no gene match: 2. The CDR3 is 13 residues long. Germline V gene sequence: CDR1 GTSNPN, CDR2 SVGIG (reference sequence). The CDR3: CAWSTAGGETQYF. CDR3 nucleotides: TGTGCCTGGAGTACAGCGGGAGGAGAGACCCAGTACTTC.

The chain combines TRBV5-1 with TRBJ2-5; D may be TRBD1 (5 bases). This CDR3 is built from 15 residues. Trimming removed 2 bases at V and 1 base at J, with 12 bases between. Germline values: CDR1 SGHRS, CDR2 YFSETQ. The CDR3 is CASSFFLGLQETQYF. CDR3 sequence (DNA): TGCGCCAGCAGCTTTTTCTTGGGGCTCCAAGAGACCCAGTACTTC.

The chain is built from TRBV29-1 and TRBJ1-1; 7 bases map to TRBD1. This CDR3 is built from 14 residues. V trimming: 8 bases; J trimming: 1 base; junction bases outside the gene matches: 10. The germline V gene encodes CDR1 SQVTM and CDR2 ANQGSEA. The CDR3 is CSYQRGGPNTEAFF. The CDR3 DNA sequence: TGCAGCTATCAGAGAGGGGGCCCGAACACTGAAGCTTTCTTT.

V usage is TRBV5-1 and J usage is TRBJ2-1, with D possibly being TRBD2 (5 bases). Germline V gene data show CDR1 as SGHRS and CDR2 as YFSETQ. The CDR3 runs to 16 residues. V lost 6 bases and J lost 2, with 18 bases in between. Here the CDR3 reads CASNPGLLLAYNEQFF. CDR3 coding DNA: TGCGCCAGCAACCCCGGACTTTTATTAGCCTACAATGAGCAGTTCTTC.

The chain couples TRBV5-4 to TRBJ2-2; possible D gene TRBD2, 7 bases. With 4 bases removed from V and 5 bases from J, the gap between germline ends came to 18 bases. Germline V lookup: CDR1 SGHNT, CDR2 YYREEE (reference sequence). The length of the CDR3 is 16 residues. The CDR3 DNA follows: TGTGCCAGCAGCCCCTCTGGGAGGGGGAAGACCGGGGAGCTGTTTTTT. Translating it yields CASSPSGRGKTGELFF.

The V gene is TRBV2, the J gene TRBJ2-2; the D gene is possibly TRBD2 (6 bases). CDR1 and CDR2 (germline): SNHLY, FYNNEI. CDR3 length: 15 amino acids. V was shortened by 0 bases and J by 3 bases, with 8 bases between the two germline ends. This chain's CDR3 is CASSEAGGYTGELFF. For the CDR3, the DNA is TGTGCCAGCAGTGAAGCGGGGGGATACACCGGGGAGCTGTTTTTT.

This chain links TRBV6-6 with TRBJ2-2; 7 bases fit TRBD1. The length of the CDR3 is 14 residues. Germline loops: CDR1 MNHNY, CDR2 SVGAGI (reference sequence). Germline trimming cut 5 bases from V and 6 bases from J; bases unmatched to any gene: 6. The chain's CDR3 is CASSTRQGAGELFF. The DNA of the CDR3 is TGTGCCAGCAGTACCCGACAGGGTGCCGGGGAGCTGTTTTTT.

This chain uses TRBV27 with TRBJ1-1, with D possibly TRBD1 on 6 matching bases. Germline V CDR1 and CDR2: MNHEY, SMNVEV (reference sequence). This CDR3 is built from 14 residues. V shed 2 bases and J shed 4 bases, with 11 bases lying between them. The CDR3, as DNA: TGTGCCAGCAGTTTACTGGGGGCGCGCACTGAAGCTTTCTTT. The encoded protein is CASSLLGARTEAFF.

V and J are TRBV9 and TRBJ1-5; D remains ambiguous. V dropped 0 bases and J dropped 3 bases, with 10 bases sitting between them. Germline loops: CDR1 SGDLS, CDR2 YYNGEE. CDR3 length equals 15 residues. The CDR3 sequence is CASSVGEGVNQPQHF. For the CDR3, the DNA is TGTGCCAGCAGCGTAGGTGAGGGAGTCAATCAGCCCCAGCATTTT.

Here the CDR3 DNA reads TGTGCCAGCAGTTCCTGGACAGCCTCCTACGAGCAGTACTTC. Its protein product is CASSSWTASYEQYF. The J gene is TRBJ2-7, the V gene TRBV27; the D gene is possibly TRBD1 (6 bases). The CDR3 has 14 residues. With 4 bases removed from V and 0 bases from J, the gap between germline ends came to 10 bases. Germline V gives CDR1 MNHEY, CDR2 SMNVEV (reference sequence).